The 30 T cell receptor beta chains in this list originate from one sample, sequenced in a study of T cells in Graves' hyperthyroidism and ophthalmopathy. It was RNA transcripts that yielded the amplified TCR beta CDR3 regions. The TCR CDR3 was amplified in a first-round RT-PCR using the HTBI primer set. TCRdb re-called the multiplex PCR reads through MiXCR, storing one row per CDR3 protein. The profile shows under 400,000 distinct CDR3 sequences, under 25% of them singletons. Material: blood. Receptor source: a woman aged 50 to 60 with Graves' hyperthyroidism.

This clonotype occurred a few times. V is TRBV6-6 and J is TRBJ2-1, with TRBD2 identical over 16 bases. The CDR3 length is 17 residues. Germline loops: CDR1 MNHNY, CDR2 SVGAGI (reference sequence). V lost 2 bases, J lost 7 bases, and 5 bases stayed unmatched. CDR3 residues: CASSYLGLAGGPNEQFF. CDR3 nucleotides: TGTGCCAGCAGTTACCTGGGACTAGCGGGGGGGCCAAATGAGCAGTTCTTC.

This clonotype was picked up a small number of times. This may arise from a read error, as a much more abundant clone is one base away. The chain employs TRBV18 and TRBJ1-5, with D possibly matching TRBD1 (6 bases). Germline V gene lookup returns CDR1 KGHSH and CDR2 LQKENI. CDR3 length: 15 amino acids. CDR3 DNA sequence: TGTACCAGCTCACAGGGTATCGGAGGCAATCAGCCCCAGCATTTT. Its protein product is CTSSQGIGGNQPQHF.

The chain uses TRBV4-2 and TRBJ2-7, with 7 bases fitting TRBD2. The CDR3 is 14 amino acids. The germline gives CDR1 LGHNA, CDR2 YNFKEQ. Trimming took 2 bases from V and 2 from J; bases not matched to a gene: 3. The CDR3 is CASSQREVTYEQYF. The DNA of the CDR3 is TGTGCCAGCAGCCAACGGGAGGTAACCTACGAGCAGTACTTC.

The CDR3 loop reads CASSYYGGTGTRETQYF. CDR3 nucleotides: TGTGCCAGCAGTTACTACGGAGGGACCGGGACTCGAGAGACCCAGTACTTC. The chain couples TRBV6-9 to TRBJ2-5, with a possible D match to TRBD2 (6 bases). CDR3 size: 17 residues. The germline CDR1 and CDR2 sequences are MNHGY and SVAAGI. V lost 3 bases and J 4 bases, leaving 21 bases between the germline ends.

This clonotype was recorded many times. This chain uses TRBV19 with TRBJ2-1; D perhaps matches TRBD2 (5 bases). Germline CDR1 is LNHDA and CDR2 is SQIVND (reference sequence). The CDR3 runs 15 residues. Trimming left V 1 base short and J 0 bases short, with 7 bases between. In DNA, the CDR3 is TGTGCCAGTAGTATAGCGGGAAACTCCTACAATGAGCAGTTCTTC. Amino acids: CASSIAGNSYNEQFF.

This clonotype was picked up many times. V is TRBV20-1 and J is TRBJ2-1; TRBD2 agrees at 7 bases. With 3 bases clipped from V and 5 bases from J, the junction kept 1 base outside the gene matches. The CDR3 contains 12 residues. Germline V gives CDR1 DFQATT, CDR2 SNEGSKA (reference sequence). The CDR3 nucleotides are TGCAGTGCTAGCGGGAGGAACAATGAGCAGTTCTTC. This sequence encodes CSASGRNNEQFF.

J is TRBJ2-5 and V is TRBV7-9; possible D gene TRBD1, 7 bases. Germline CDR1 reads SEHNR; CDR2 reads FQNEAQ (reference sequence). Deletions cut 6 bases from V and 3 bases from J, with 17 bases between. The CDR3 is 15 amino acids. In DNA form, the CDR3 reads TGTGCCAGCAGAAAGAACAGGGGCGGGGAAGAGACCCAGTACTTC. Its translation: CASRKNRGGEETQYF.

The chain is built from TRBV9 and TRBJ1-4, with 7 bases aligning to TRBD1. CDR3 length: 14 residues. The trim removed 2 bases at V and 5 bases at J, leaving 3 bases unmatched. Germline CDR1 and CDR2: SGDLS and YYNGEE. This chain's CDR3 is CASSVQGGNEKLFF. CDR3 coding DNA: TGTGCCAGCAGCGTCCAGGGGGGAAATGAAAAACTGTTTTTT.

In this sample, this clonotype turned up a few times. The gene calls are TRBV11-2 and TRBJ2-7, with 8 bases lining up with TRBD2. Germline CDR1 and CDR2: SGHAT and FQNNGV. After removal of 5 bases from V and 6 bases from J, the junction contained 9 bases not matched to a gene. The CDR3 has 14 amino acids. This CDR3 is CASSDSGRGGEQYF. In DNA, the CDR3 is TGTGCCAGCAGCGACAGCGGGAGAGGCGGCGAGCAGTACTTC.

There are many counts of this clonotype. The genes are TRBV6-1 and TRBJ1-2, with D possibly being TRBD1 (6 bases). Germline V gene data show CDR1 as MNHNS and CDR2 as SASEGT. The V end lost 3 bases, the J end lost 8 bases, and 16 bases lay between the germline ends. The CDR3 runs 14 residues. The CDR3 region is CASSDGDRHGGYTF. CDR3 bases: TGTGCCAGCAGTGATGGTGACAGGCATGGCGGCTACACCTTC.

This clonotype was picked up a small number of times. J is TRBJ2-2 and V is TRBV24-1, with D unclear. Germline assignment: CDR1 KGHDR and CDR2 SFDVKD. Trimming shortened V by 6 bases and J by 2 bases, and 6 bases separated the two germline ends. This CDR3 has 13 amino acids. The CDR3 sequence is CATSLGNTGELFF. In DNA form, the CDR3 reads TGTGCCACCAGTTTGGGAAACACCGGGGAGCTGTTTTTT.

This clonotype was seen only once. The CDR3 bases are TGTGCCAGCAGTCCCCTCCCGGGTGGATCAGTAAACACTGAAGCTTTCTTT. Amino acids: CASSPLPGGSVNTEAFF. J is TRBJ1-1 and V is TRBV28; D is unresolved. Per the germline V gene, CDR1 is MDHEN and CDR2 is SYDVKM. The CDR3 is 17 amino acids. Trimming shortened V by 5 bases and J by 2 bases, and 21 bases separated the two germline ends.

In this sample, this clonotype turned up many times. V is TRBV6-1 and J is TRBJ1-2; no firm D call. The ends were cut back, 7 bases at V and 3 bases at J, with 9 bases in the middle. Germline lookup yields CDR1 MNHNS and CDR2 SASEGT. This CDR3 has 12 residues. CDR3 sequence (DNA): TGTGCCAGCAATAGCCCCGACTATGGCTACACCTTC. It translates to CASNSPDYGYTF.

This clonotype was recorded many times. The rearrangement joins TRBV5-1 to TRBJ2-4; 11 positions agree with TRBD2. CDR3 length: 14 amino acids. J was trimmed by 9 bases and V by 5 bases; bases with no gene match: 7. The germline V gene has CDR1 SGHRS and CDR2 YFSETQ. The CDR3 region is CASRSLAGGGIQYF. In DNA form, the CDR3 reads TGCGCCAGCAGGTCCCTAGCGGGGGGAGGCATTCAGTACTTC.

This clonotype was observed a few times. The chain employs TRBV29-1 and TRBJ1-1, with 7 bases matching TRBD1. This CDR3 spans 13 amino acids. Germline-derived CDR1 and CDR2 are SQVTM and ANQGSEA. V lost 0 bases, J lost 4 bases, and 2 bases stayed unmatched. The CDR3 DNA sequence: TGCAGCGTTGAAGATGGGACAGTCACTGAAGCTTTCTTT. This sequence encodes CSVEDGTVTEAFF.

V is TRBV28 and J is TRBJ1-2; the D gene is possibly TRBD1 (6 bases). The CDR3 extends over 15 amino acids. Trimming stripped 8 bases from V and 7 bases from J, with 23 bases between. CDR1 and CDR2 from the germline V gene are MDHEN and SYDVKM. In DNA, the CDR3 is TGTGCCAGCGGGCCCCCCGGGGGGCTCTTGAGTGGCTACACCTTC. Translation gives CASGPPGGLLSGYTF.

This clonotype was observed at least ten times. The CDR3 reads CASSSSRGAWGEQFF. Written as DNA, the CDR3 is TGTGCCAGCAGTTCCTCCAGGGGCGCGTGGGGGGAGCAGTTCTTC. The genes are TRBV28 and TRBJ2-1; TRBD1 might be the D (6 bases). Germline assignment: CDR1 MDHEN and CDR2 SYDVKM. Trimming took off 4 bases at V and 10 bases at J, with 20 bases between the two ends. The CDR3 is 15 residues long.

This clonotype was seen many times. The CDR3, as DNA: TGTGCCAGCAGCTTAGAGAGGTATCCGTATGGCTACACCTTC. It is translated as CASSLERYPYGYTF. The gene calls are TRBV7-9 and TRBJ1-2; D not certain. CDR1 is SEHNR and CDR2 is FQNEAQ in the germline V gene (reference sequence). With 1 base removed from V and 5 bases from J, the gap between germline ends came to 11 bases. This CDR3 has 14 residues.

Only a few counts were recorded for this clonotype. The J gene is TRBJ1-6, the V gene TRBV27; maybe TRBD1 (5 bases). CDR1 and CDR2 from the germline V gene are MNHEY and SMNVEV (reference sequence). This CDR3 has 15 amino acids. V lost 3 bases, J lost 0 bases, and 6 bases lay in between. The chain's CDR3 is CASSFDSSYNSPLHF. The CDR3 DNA reads TGTGCCAGCAGTTTCGACAGCTCCTATAATTCACCCCTCCACTTT.

This clonotype has a count of ten or more. The chain links TRBV7-9 to TRBJ2-7, with D uncertain. Germline CDR1 reads SEHNR; CDR2 reads FQNEAQ (reference sequence). V was cut by 2 bases and J by 2 bases, with 4 bases left in between. The CDR3 extends over 12 amino acids. The CDR3 protein is CASSLTAYEQYF. CDR3 bases: TGTGCCAGCAGCTTAACAGCCTACGAGCAGTACTTC. The full variable domain, its missing parts supplied by reference TRBV7-9 and TRBJ2-7, is DTGVSQNPRHKITKRGQNVTFRCDPISEHNRLYWYRQTLGQGPEFLTYFQNEAQLEKSRLLSDRFSAERPKGSFSTLEIQRTEQGDSAMYLCASSLTAYEQYFGPGTRLTVT.

This chain connects TRBV5-1 to TRBJ1-4; tentative D call: TRBD1 (5 bases). Deletions cut 4 bases from V and 0 bases from J, with 13 bases between. Germline V lookup: CDR1 SGHRS, CDR2 YFSETQ. CDR3 length equals 16 residues. In nucleotides, the CDR3 is TGCGCCAGCAGCCTGGGGGGGTTTGCAACTAATGAAAAACTGTTTTTT. Protein: CASSLGGFATNEKLFF.

This clonotype turned up a few times. The genes are TRBV14 and TRBJ2-3; TRBD1 matches at 7 bases. J was trimmed by 6 bases and V by 6 bases; bases with no gene match: 12. The CDR3 sequence is 15 residues long. The germline gives CDR1 SGHDN, CDR2 FVKESK. CDR3 protein: CASRRYRGAEDTQYF. For the CDR3, the DNA is TGTGCCAGCAGGCGTTACAGGGGTGCGGAGGATACGCAGTATTTT. The full variable domain, in which reference TRBV14 and TRBJ2-3 provide the parts outside the CDR3, is EAGVTQFPSHSVIEKGQTVTLRCDPISGHDNLYWYRRVMGKEIKFLLHFVKESKQDESGMPNNRFLAERTGGTYSTLKVQPAELEDSGVYFCASRRYRGAEDTQYFGPGTRLTVL.

By sample fraction, this clonotype is medium-sized. The V call is TRBV5-1, the J call TRBJ2-3; unclear D gene. CDR3 size: 12 residues. V was cut by 4 bases and J by 5 bases, with 8 bases left in between. Germline CDR1 SGHRS, CDR2 YFSETQ. CDR3 sequence reads: CASSLLEDTQYF. The CDR3 DNA is TGCGCCAGCAGCCTGCTCGAAGATACGCAGTATTTT.

This clonotype was counted a few times. An end of the junction differs from the germline gene, which may be a read error. This CDR3 reads CASNLVYEQFF. In DNA, the CDR3 is TGTGCCAGCAACTTAGTTTATGAGCAGTTCTTC. V gene TRBV7-2 combines with J gene TRBJ2-1; no clear D gene. This CDR3 region has 11 residues. CDR1 and CDR2 from the germline V gene are SGHTA and FQGNSA.

This clonotype showed up many times. V and J are TRBV3-1 and TRBJ1-2; 7 bases line up with TRBD1. The V and J ends lost 6 bases and 6 bases, in that order; junction bases with no gene match: 7. Germline V gene data show CDR1 as LGHDT and CDR2 as YNNKEL (reference sequence). CDR3 length equals 13 residues. The CDR3, as DNA: TGTGCCAGCAGTCAGACAGGGCCCAATGGCTACACCTTC. Protein product: CASSQTGPNGYTF. Filled out from reference TRBV3-1 and TRBJ1-2, the complete variable domain reads DTAVSQTPKYLVTQMGNDKSIKCEQNLGHDTMYWYKQDSKKFLKIMFSYNNKELIINETVPNRFSPKSPDKAHLNLHINSLELGDSAVYFCASSQTGPNGYTFGSGTRLTVV.

This clonotype has a handful of counts. The genes are TRBV7-6 and TRBJ1-1; no clear D. V was clipped by 1 base and J by 5 bases, with 11 bases between them. The germline gives CDR1 SGHVS, CDR2 FNYEAQ. The CDR3 is 14 residues long. CDR3 coding DNA: TGTGCCAGCAGCTTAGAAAACAGTCTTACTGAAGCTTTCTTT. Its translation is CASSLENSLTEAFF.

This clonotype has at least ten counts. The chain carries TRBV11-2 and TRBJ2-5, with TRBD1 matching over 7 bases. V was clipped by 8 bases and J by 1 base; unmatched bases: 7. The germline V gene encodes CDR1 SGHAT and CDR2 FQNNGV. The CDR3 is made up of 14 amino acids. Here the CDR3 reads CASSRDSVQETQYF. As DNA, the CDR3 is TGTGCCAGCTCCCGGGACAGTGTCCAAGAGACCCAGTACTTC.

This clonotype was observed at least ten times. J is TRBJ2-7 and V is TRBV20-1; no firm D call. The CDR3 contains 12 residues. Trimming took 3 bases from V and 4 from J, leaving 10 bases between them. Germline values: CDR1 DFQATT, CDR2 SNEGSKA (reference sequence). The CDR3 spells CSARGQGYEQYF. The DNA of the CDR3 is TGCAGTGCTAGGGGTCAAGGGTACGAGCAGTACTTC.

The chain carries TRBV20-1 and TRBJ2-5; perhaps TRBD1 as D (5 bases). The germline V and J ends were trimmed by 3 bases and 4 bases, with 12 bases remaining between them. This CDR3 is built from 13 residues. Germline lookup yields CDR1 DFQATT and CDR2 SNEGSKA (reference sequence). The CDR3 DNA is TGCAGTGCTAGCGCAGGGCGAGGAGAGACCCAGTACTTC. Translated: CSASAGRGETQYF.

The chain joins TRBV29-1 to TRBJ2-7; TRBD2 might be the D (6 bases). The CDR3 is 15 amino acids. From germline, CDR1 is SQVTM and CDR2 ANQGSEA. V was trimmed by 1 base and J by 4 bases, leaving 17 bases between them. The DNA of the CDR3 is TGCAGCGTTGAAGGGGGCGGGGACCTTCCGTACGAGCAGTACTTC. Its protein product is CSVEGGGDLPYEQYF.